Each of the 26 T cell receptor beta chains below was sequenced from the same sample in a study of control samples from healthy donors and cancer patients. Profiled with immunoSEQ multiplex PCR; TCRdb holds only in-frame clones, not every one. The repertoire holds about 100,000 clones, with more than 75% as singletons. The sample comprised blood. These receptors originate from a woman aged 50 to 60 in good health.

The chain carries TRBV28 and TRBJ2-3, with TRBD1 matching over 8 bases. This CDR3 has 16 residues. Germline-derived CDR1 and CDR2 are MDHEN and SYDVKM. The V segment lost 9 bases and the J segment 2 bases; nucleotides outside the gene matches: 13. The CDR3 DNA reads TGTGCCAGTAACGGACAGGGCCTCAGCCACACAGATACGCAGTATTTT. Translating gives CASNGQGLSHTDTQYF.

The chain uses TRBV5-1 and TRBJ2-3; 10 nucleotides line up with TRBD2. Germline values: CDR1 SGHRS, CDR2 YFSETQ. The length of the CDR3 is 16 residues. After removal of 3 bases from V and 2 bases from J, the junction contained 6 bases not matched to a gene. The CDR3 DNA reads TGCGCCAGCAGCTCCGCCCTAGCGGGGGCCACAGATACGCAGTATTTT. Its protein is CASSSALAGATDTQYF.

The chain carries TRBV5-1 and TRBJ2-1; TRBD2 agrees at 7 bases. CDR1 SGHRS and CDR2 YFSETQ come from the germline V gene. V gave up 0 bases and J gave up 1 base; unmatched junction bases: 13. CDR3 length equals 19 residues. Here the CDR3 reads CASSLVGAGVIFSYNEQFF. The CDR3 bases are TGCGCCAGCAGCTTGGTTGGGGCGGGGGTTATCTTTTCCTACAATGAGCAGTTCTTC.

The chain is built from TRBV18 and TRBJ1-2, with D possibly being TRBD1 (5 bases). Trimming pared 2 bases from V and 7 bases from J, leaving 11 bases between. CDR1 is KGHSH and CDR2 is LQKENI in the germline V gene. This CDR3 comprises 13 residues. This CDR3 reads CASSPGTTGGYTF. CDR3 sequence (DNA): TGTGCCAGCTCACCAGGGACGACGGGTGGCTACACCTTC.

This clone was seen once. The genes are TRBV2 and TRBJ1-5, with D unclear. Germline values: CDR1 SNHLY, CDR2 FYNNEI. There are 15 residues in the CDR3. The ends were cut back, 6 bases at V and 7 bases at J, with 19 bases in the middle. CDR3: CASRNPGSDGQPQHF. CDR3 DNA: TGTGCCAGCAGGAACCCTGGGTCGGACGGACAGCCCCAGCATTTT.

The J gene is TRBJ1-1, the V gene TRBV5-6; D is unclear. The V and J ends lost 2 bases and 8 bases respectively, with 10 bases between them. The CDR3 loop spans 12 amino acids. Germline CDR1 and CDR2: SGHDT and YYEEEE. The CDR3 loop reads CASSFVSTEAFF. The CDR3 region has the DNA TGTGCCAGCAGCTTTGTTTCCACCGAAGCTTTCTTT.

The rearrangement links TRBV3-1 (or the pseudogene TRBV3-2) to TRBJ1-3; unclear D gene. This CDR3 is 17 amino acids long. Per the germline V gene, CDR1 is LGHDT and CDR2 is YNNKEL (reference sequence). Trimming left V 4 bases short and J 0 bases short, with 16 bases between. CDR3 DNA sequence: TGTGCCAGCAGCCCGGATTGGGCTACCGGCTCTGGAAACACCATATATTTT. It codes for CASSPDWATGSGNTIYF.

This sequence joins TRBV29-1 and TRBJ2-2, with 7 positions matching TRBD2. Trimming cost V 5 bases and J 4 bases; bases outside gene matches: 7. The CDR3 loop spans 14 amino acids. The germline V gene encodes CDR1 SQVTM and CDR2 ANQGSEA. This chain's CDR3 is CSVRSGTVTGELFF. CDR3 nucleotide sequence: TGCAGCGTTAGGAGCGGGACGGTCACCGGGGAGCTGTTTTTT.

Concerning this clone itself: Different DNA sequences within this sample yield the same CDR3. The DNA for the CDR3 is TGTGCCAGCAAGAGGGGGACTCGGGGGGCAGATACGCAGTATTTT. Translation: CASKRGTRGADTQYF. The chain combines TRBV2 with TRBJ2-3; D is possibly TRBD2 (7 bases). V shed 7 bases and J shed 4 bases, with 18 bases lying between them. The V gene's germline CDR1 is SNHLY and CDR2 FYNNEI. The CDR3 sequence is 15 residues long.

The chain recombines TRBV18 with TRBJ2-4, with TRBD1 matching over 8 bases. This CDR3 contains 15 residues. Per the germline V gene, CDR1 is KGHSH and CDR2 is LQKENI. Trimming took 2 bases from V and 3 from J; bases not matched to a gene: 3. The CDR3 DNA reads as TGTGCCAGCTCACCAAAACAGGGGGTCAAAAACATTCAGTACTTC. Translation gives CASSPKQGVKNIQYF.

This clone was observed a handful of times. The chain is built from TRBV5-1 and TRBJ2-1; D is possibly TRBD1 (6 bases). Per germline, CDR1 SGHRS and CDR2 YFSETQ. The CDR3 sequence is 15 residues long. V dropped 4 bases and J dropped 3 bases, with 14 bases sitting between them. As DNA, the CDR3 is TGCGCCAGCAGCCCCGACAGGACCATCTACAATGAGCAGTTCTTC. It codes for CASSPDRTIYNEQFF.

The CDR3 nucleotides read TGTGCCACCAGTGAACCCCCCGACACAGATACGCAGTATTTT. Its translation is CATSEPPDTDTQYF. This chain joins TRBV24-1 and TRBJ2-3; D unclear. The length of the CDR3 is 14 residues. Per the germline V gene, CDR1 is KGHDR and CDR2 is SFDVKD. Between the trimmed V and J ends, which lost 4 bases and 2 bases, there was a span of 9 bases.

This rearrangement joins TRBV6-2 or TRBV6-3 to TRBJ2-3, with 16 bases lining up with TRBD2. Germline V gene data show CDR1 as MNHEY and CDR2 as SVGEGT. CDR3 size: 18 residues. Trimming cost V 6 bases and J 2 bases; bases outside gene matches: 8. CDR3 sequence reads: CASSRGLAGGALTDTQYF. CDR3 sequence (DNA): TGTGCCAGCAGCCGGGGACTAGCGGGAGGGGCCCTCACAGATACGCAGTATTTT.

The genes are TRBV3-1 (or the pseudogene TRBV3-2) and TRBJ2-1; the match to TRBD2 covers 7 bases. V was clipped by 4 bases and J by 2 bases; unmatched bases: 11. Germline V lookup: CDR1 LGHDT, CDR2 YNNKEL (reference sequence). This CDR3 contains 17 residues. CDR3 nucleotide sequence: TGTGCCAGCAGCCCATCAATCGCGCGGGGGACCTACAATGAGCAGTTCTTC. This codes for CASSPSIARGTYNEQFF.

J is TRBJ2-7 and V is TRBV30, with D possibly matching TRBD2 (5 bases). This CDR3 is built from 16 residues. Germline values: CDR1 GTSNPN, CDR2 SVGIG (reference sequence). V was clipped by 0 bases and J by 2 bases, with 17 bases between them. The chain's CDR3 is CAWSVLRGLATYEQYF. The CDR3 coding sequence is TGTGCCTGGAGTGTCCTCCGGGGTCTAGCCACCTACGAGCAGTACTTC. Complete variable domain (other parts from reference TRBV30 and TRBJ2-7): SQTIHQWPATLVQPVGSPLSLECTVEGTSNPNLYWYRQAAGRGLQLLFYSVGIGQISSEVPQNLSASRPQDRQFILSSKKLLLSDSGFYLCAWSVLRGLATYEQYFGPGTRLTVT.

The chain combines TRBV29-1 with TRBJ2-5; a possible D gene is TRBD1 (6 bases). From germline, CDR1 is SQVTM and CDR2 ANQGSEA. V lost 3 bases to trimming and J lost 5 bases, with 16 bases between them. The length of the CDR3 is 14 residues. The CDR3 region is CSVEDPRGAETQYF. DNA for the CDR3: TGCAGCGTTGAGGACCCCAGGGGTGCGGAGACCCAGTACTTC.

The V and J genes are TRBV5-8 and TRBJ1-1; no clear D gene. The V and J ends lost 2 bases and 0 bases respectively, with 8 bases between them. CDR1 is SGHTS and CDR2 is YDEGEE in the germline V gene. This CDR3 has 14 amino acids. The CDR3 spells CASSFGILNTEAFF. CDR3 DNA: TGTGCCAGCAGCTTCGGGATTTTGAACACTGAAGCTTTCTTT.

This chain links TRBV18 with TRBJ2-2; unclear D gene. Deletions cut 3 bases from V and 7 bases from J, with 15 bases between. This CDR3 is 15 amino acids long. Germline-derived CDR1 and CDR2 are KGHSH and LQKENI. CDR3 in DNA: TGTGCCAGCTCACCCCCGATCTTCCGGGTCGGGGAGCTGTTTTTT. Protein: CASSPPIFRVGELFF.

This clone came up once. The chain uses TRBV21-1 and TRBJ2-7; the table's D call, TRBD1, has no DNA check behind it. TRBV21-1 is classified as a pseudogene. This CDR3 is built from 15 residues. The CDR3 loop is CASSKGTGCRAEQYV. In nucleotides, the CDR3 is TGTGCCAGCAGCAAAGGTACAGGGTGTAGGGCGGAGCAGTACGTC.

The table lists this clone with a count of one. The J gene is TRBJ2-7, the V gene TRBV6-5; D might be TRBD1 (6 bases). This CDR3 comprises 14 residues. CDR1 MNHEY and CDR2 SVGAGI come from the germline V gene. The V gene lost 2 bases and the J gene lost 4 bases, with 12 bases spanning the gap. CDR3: CASSYRATGYEQYV. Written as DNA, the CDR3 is TGTGCCAGCAGTTACCGAGCCACAGGGTACGAGCAGTACGTC.

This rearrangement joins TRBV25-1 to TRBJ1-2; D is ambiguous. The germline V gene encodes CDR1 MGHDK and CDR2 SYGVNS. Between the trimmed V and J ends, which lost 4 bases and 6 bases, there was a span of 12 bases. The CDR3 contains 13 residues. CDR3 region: CASSVSGRDGYTF. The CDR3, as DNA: TGTGCCAGCAGTGTTTCAGGCAGAGATGGCTACACCTTC.

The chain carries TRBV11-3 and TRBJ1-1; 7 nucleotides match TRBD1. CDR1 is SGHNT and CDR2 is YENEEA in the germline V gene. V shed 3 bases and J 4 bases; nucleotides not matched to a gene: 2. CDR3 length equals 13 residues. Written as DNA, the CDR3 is TGTGCCAGCAGCTTGGGACAGAGCACTGAAGCTTTCTTT. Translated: CASSLGQSTEAFF.

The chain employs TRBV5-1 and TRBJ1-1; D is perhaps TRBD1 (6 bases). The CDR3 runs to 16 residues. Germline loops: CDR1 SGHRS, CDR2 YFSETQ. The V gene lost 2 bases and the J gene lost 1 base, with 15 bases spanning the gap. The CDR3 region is CASSFGGQLGNTEAFF. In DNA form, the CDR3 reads TGCGCCAGCAGCTTTGGAGGACAGTTGGGGAACACTGAAGCTTTCTTT.

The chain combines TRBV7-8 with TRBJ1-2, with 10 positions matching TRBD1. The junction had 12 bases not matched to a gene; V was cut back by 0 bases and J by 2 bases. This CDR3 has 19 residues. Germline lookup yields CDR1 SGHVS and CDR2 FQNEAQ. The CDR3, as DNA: TGTGCCAGCAGCTTAGCGTCCGCGGACAGGGGGTTTTTCAACTATGGCTACACCTTC. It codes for CASSLASADRGFFNYGYTF.

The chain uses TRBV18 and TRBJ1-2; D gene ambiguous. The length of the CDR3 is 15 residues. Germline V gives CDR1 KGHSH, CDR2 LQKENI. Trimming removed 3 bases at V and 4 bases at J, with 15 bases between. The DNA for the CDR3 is TGTGCCAGCTCACCTTGGGAGGGAGTGGGCTATGGCTACACCTTC. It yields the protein CASSPWEGVGYGYTF.

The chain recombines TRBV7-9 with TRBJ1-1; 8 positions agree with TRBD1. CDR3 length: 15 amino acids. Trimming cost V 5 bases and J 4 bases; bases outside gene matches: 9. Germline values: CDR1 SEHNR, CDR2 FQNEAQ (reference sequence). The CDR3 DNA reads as TGTGCCAGCAGCCATGGACAGGGAAAACGCACTGAAGCTTTCTTT. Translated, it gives CASSHGQGKRTEAFF.